These 30 T cell receptor beta chains came from one sample sequenced in a study of monozygotic twins with inflammatory bowel disease. No DNA is given; TCRdb re-called the 5' RACE reads and lists each CDR3 protein once. This sample contains fewer than 200,000 distinct CDR3 sequences. Sequencing was done on a sample of blood. The source is a human donor with ulcerative colitis or Crohn's disease, or a healthy co-twin of an affected twin (not recorded which).

The CDR3 sequence: CAISEKVLAGNNEQFF. The chain carries TRBV10-3 and TRBJ2-1; TCRdb gives TRBD2 as the D gene, but with no DNA this cannot be confirmed. Germline lookup yields CDR1 ENHRY and CDR2 SYGVKD. The CDR3 runs 16 residues.

The V gene is TRBV6-1, the J gene TRBJ1-1; there is no DNA to check the TCRdb D call of TRBD1. Per germline, CDR1 MNHNS and CDR2 SASEGT. The CDR3 is 13 residues long. The CDR3 here is CASSEGRGTEAFF.

V and J are TRBV7-2 and TRBJ1-2. The CDR3 sequence is 14 residues long. Germline V gene data show CDR1 as SGHTA and CDR2 as FQGNSA. This CDR3 is CASSPREGRDGYTF.

The chain joins TRBV7-8 to TRBJ2-7. The CDR3 covers 12 residues. CDR1 is SGHVS, CDR2 FQNEAQ, per germline. The CDR3 loop is CASSLGAYEQYF.

The CDR3 is CASSFRAEAFF. The gene calls are TRBV12-3 or TRBV12-4 and TRBJ1-1. The CDR3 loop spans 11 amino acids.

The chain joins TRBV29-1 to TRBJ2-7; TCRdb selects TRBD1, and the lack of DNA leaves this call unchecked. CDR3 length equals 13 residues. Germline loops: CDR1 SQVTM, CDR2 ANQGSEA. The CDR3 here is CSVTRDRLYEQYF.

The V call is TRBV18, the J call TRBJ2-1; TCRdb proposes TRBD1, but this gene call is untestable without DNA. Germline V gives CDR1 KGHSH, CDR2 LQKENI. This CDR3 comprises 12 residues. The CDR3 loop reads CASSMLGDEQFF.

The gene calls are TRBV19 and TRBJ2-7; TCRdb indicates TRBD2, and absent DNA this call remains unverified. In germline, CDR1 is LNHDA, CDR2 SQIVND (reference sequence). The CDR3 loop spans 18 amino acids. The CDR3 reads CASSMGVFLGDRTYEQYF.

The chain is built from TRBV7-2 and TRBJ2-7; TCRdb picks TRBD1, but there is no DNA to check that call. The V gene's germline CDR1 is SGHTA and CDR2 FQGNSA. The CDR3 consists of 16 residues. Here the CDR3 reads CASSSQTVTGAYEQYF.

The V gene is TRBV2, the J gene TRBJ1-3. CDR3 size: 16 residues. Germline V gives CDR1 SNHLY, CDR2 FYNNEI. This chain's CDR3 is CASSGSGLSSGNTIYF.

V is TRBV5-1 and J is TRBJ1-1; TCRdb's D call, TRBD1, is unchecked because there is no DNA. Germline loops: CDR1 SGHRS, CDR2 YFSETQ. The CDR3 consists of 12 residues. The CDR3 is CASSLGQAEAFF. Variable domain in full (rest from reference TRBV5-1 and TRBJ1-1): KAGVTQTPRYLIKTRGQQVTLSCSPISGHRSVSWYQQTPGQGLQFLFEYFSETQRNKGNFPGRFSGRQFSNSRSEMNVSTLELGDSALYLCASSLGQAEAFFGQGTRLTVV.

V is TRBV7-9 and J is TRBJ2-7; TCRdb reports TRBD1, a call that lacks DNA to check it against. Looked up from germline, CDR1 is SEHNR and CDR2 is FQNEAQ (reference sequence). The CDR3 is 12 residues long. CDR3 amino acids: CASSLAGTEQYF. Together with reference TRBV7-9 and TRBJ2-7, the CDR3 gives the full variable domain: DTGVSQNPRHKITKRGQNVTFRCDPISEHNRLYWYRQTLGQGPEFLTYFQNEAQLEKSRLLSDRFSAERPKGSFSTLEIQRTEQGDSAMYLCASSLAGTEQYFGPGTRLTVT.

The chain couples TRBV20-1 to TRBJ2-2; the TCRdb D gene call, TRBD1, has no DNA to confirm it. Germline CDR1 and CDR2: DFQATT and SNEGSKA (reference sequence). The CDR3 runs to 14 residues. The CDR3 is CSARVGTVGGELFF.

This sequence joins TRBV20-1 and TRBJ1-2; TCRdb proposes TRBD1, but this gene call is untestable without DNA. Germline V gives CDR1 DFQATT, CDR2 SNEGSKA (reference sequence). This CDR3 contains 14 residues. The CDR3: CSAARTGSNYGYTF.

The chain has TRBV29-1 and TRBJ1-2; TCRdb picks TRBD1, but there is no DNA to check that call. The V gene's germline CDR1 is SQVTM and CDR2 ANQGSEA. The CDR3 runs 15 residues. CDR3 protein: CSVEGGSSDSYGYTF. Supplemented by reference TRBV29-1 and TRBJ1-2, the full variable domain reads SAVISQKPSRDICQRGTSLTIQCQVDSQVTMMFWYRQQPGQSLTLIATANQGSEATYESGFVIDKFPISRPNLTFSTLTVSNMSPEDSSIYLCSVEGGSSDSYGYTFGSGTRLTVV.

V usage is TRBV5-1 and J usage is TRBJ2-3. The CDR3 runs to 14 residues. The germline CDR1 and CDR2 sequences are SGHRS and YFSETQ. The CDR3 here is CASSWDSGTDTQYF.

This chain connects TRBV28 to TRBJ2-1; without DNA, the TCRdb call of TRBD2 cannot be checked. The CDR3 totals 15 residues. Germline CDR1 is MDHEN and CDR2 is SYDVKM. The CDR3 reads CASSLGLVGLNEQFF.

The rearrangement uses TRBV6-1 and TRBJ1-1; TCRdb returns TRBD1, unconfirmable since there is no DNA. This CDR3 comprises 14 residues. Germline assignment: CDR1 MNHNS and CDR2 SASEGT. CDR3 sequence reads: CASIPSRGNTEAFF.

V is TRBV15 and J is TRBJ1-2; there is no DNA to check the TCRdb D call of TRBD1. The CDR3 is made up of 15 amino acids. CDR1 is LNHNV, CDR2 YYDKDF, per germline (reference sequence). The CDR3 is CATSRALQGPYGYTF.

This chain joins TRBV5-1 and TRBJ2-7; checking the TCRdb D call of TRBD1 is not possible without DNA. Per germline, CDR1 SGHRS and CDR2 YFSETQ. This CDR3 spans 16 amino acids. The CDR3 region is CASSLGIPGQSGEQYF. Based on the CDR3 plus reference TRBV5-1 and TRBJ2-7, the full variable domain is KAGVTQTPRYLIKTRGQQVTLSCSPISGHRSVSWYQQTPGQGLQFLFEYFSETQRNKGNFPGRFSGRQFSNSRSEMNVSTLELGDSALYLCASSLGIPGQSGEQYFGPGTRLTVT.

The V and J genes are TRBV7-2 and TRBJ2-7; TCRdb lists TRBD2, though no DNA is available to test this call. The CDR3 is 16 amino acids. Per the germline V gene, CDR1 is SGHTA and CDR2 is FQGNSA. The CDR3 sequence: CASSLTTSGSPDEQYF.

The chain joins TRBV20-1 to TRBJ2-7; TCRdb outputs TRBD1, but without DNA this stays unchecked. Germline loops: CDR1 DFQATT, CDR2 SNEGSKA (reference sequence). There are 13 residues in the CDR3. The CDR3 region is CSARGGGPYEQYF.

This rearrangement joins TRBV7-2 to TRBJ2-7; TCRdb names TRBD1, which stays unverified in the absence of DNA. The CDR3 has 16 residues. Germline CDR1 SGHTA, CDR2 FQGNSA. CDR3 amino acids: CASSLVVGQGQHEQYF.

V and J are TRBV24-1 and TRBJ1-1; TCRdb designates TRBD1, a call that cannot be tested without DNA. The CDR3 length is 17 residues. In germline, CDR1 is KGHDR, CDR2 SFDVKD. CDR3 residues: CATSDSGQGVANTEAFF.

The gene calls are TRBV28 and TRBJ2-2; TCRdb's D call of TRBD1 is untestable without DNA. This CDR3 contains 16 residues. CDR1 is MDHEN, CDR2 SYDVKM, per germline. CDR3 amino acids: CASGGEGEGFTGELFF.

The chain recombines TRBV5-1 with TRBJ1-3; the D gene TCRdb calls, TRBD1, cannot be checked with no DNA. CDR3 length: 13 amino acids. Germline assignment: CDR1 SGHRS and CDR2 YFSETQ. CDR3 residues: CASSKEYRDRLLF.

This chain joins TRBV5-1 and TRBJ1-1; TCRdb reports TRBD1, a call that lacks DNA to check it against. This CDR3 has 15 residues. The germline V gene encodes CDR1 SGHRS and CDR2 YFSETQ. The CDR3 reads CASSLGAMGATEAFF.

The V call is TRBV5-1, the J call TRBJ2-3; TCRdb picks TRBD2, but there is no DNA to check that call. Germline V lookup: CDR1 SGHRS, CDR2 YFSETQ. There are 16 residues in the CDR3. The chain's CDR3 is CASSRETSLGTDTQYF.

CDR3 protein: CASSLWLAANTGELFF. This chain connects TRBV28 to TRBJ2-2; the D call from TCRdb, TRBD2, cannot be confirmed without DNA. CDR3 length: 16 residues. CDR1 MDHEN and CDR2 SYDVKM come from the germline V gene.

This chain connects TRBV5-1 to TRBJ2-4; with no DNA, the TCRdb D assignment of TRBD2 cannot be verified. The CDR3 extends over 16 amino acids. Germline V lookup: CDR1 SGHRS, CDR2 YFSETQ. The CDR3 loop reads CASSLEAGLAKNIQYF.